The next 27 T cell receptor beta chains were all read from a single sample in a study of blood T cell repertoires in COVID-19. Measured with immunoSEQ multiplex PCR; TCRdb has only the in-frame clones, and not every one. Counted here are under 200,000 clones, more than 70% occurring once; the ten biggest clones make up approximately 5%. The sample comprised PBMCs or T cells enriched from blood (not recorded which). The receptors were gathered from a man aged 35 to 55 with acute COVID-19.

The chain employs TRBV27 and TRBJ2-2; 8 bases fit TRBD2. V dropped 5 bases and J dropped 6; count of bases not matched to a gene: 8. Germline lookup yields CDR1 MNHEY and CDR2 SMNVEV (reference sequence). The CDR3 is made up of 15 amino acids. The chain's CDR3 is CASSRGLVGSGELFF. The CDR3 bases are TGTGCCAGCAGTCGGGGACTAGTCGGGTCCGGGGAGCTGTTTTTT.

The V and J genes are TRBV5-6 and TRBJ2-1, with 11 bases aligning to TRBD2. The CDR3 length is 15 residues. The ends lost 3 bases at V and 7 bases at J; junction bases unmatched: 6. Germline assignment: CDR1 SGHDT and CDR2 YYEEEE. The CDR3 region has the DNA TGTGCCAGCAGCTCCATGACTAGCGGGGAGAATGAGCAGTTCTTC. It is translated as CASSSMTSGENEQFF.

The rearrangement links TRBV30 to TRBJ2-5, with a possible D match to TRBD2 (6 bases). The CDR3 spans 13 residues. Trimming pared 2 bases from V and 5 bases from J, leaving 12 bases between. Germline-derived CDR1 and CDR2 are GTSNPN and SVGIG (reference sequence). The CDR3 bases are TGTGCCTGGAGTACGACGGGAGCGGAGACCCAGTACTTC. It codes for CAWSTTGAETQYF.

This clone was seen once. The rearrangement links TRBV2 to TRBJ2-3, with D possibly matching TRBD2 (6 bases). Germline CDR1 reads SNHLY; CDR2 reads FYNNEI. The ends were cut back, 6 bases at V and 0 bases at J, with 16 bases in the middle. This CDR3 has 16 amino acids. The CDR3, as DNA: TGTGCCAGCAGCGCGGGGAGAGTTGATAGCACAGATACGCAGTATTTT. Its protein product is CASSAGRVDSTDTQYF.

The chain uses TRBV7-2 and TRBJ2-3; the match to TRBD2 covers 7 bases. This CDR3 is built from 15 residues. The V gene end was trimmed by 5 bases and the J gene end by 1 base; junction bases not matched to a gene: 6. Germline V gene data show CDR1 as SGHTA and CDR2 as FQGNSA. For the CDR3, the DNA is TGTGCCAGCAGCATGAAGGCGGGGGGCACAGATACGCAGTATTTT. Its protein is CASSMKAGGTDTQYF. The full variable domain, completed using reference TRBV7-2 and TRBJ2-3, is GAGVSQSPSNKVTEKGKDVELRCDPISGHTALYWYRQSLGQGLEFLIYFQGNSAPDKSGLPSDRFSAERTGGSVSTLTIQRTQQEDSAVYLCASSMKAGGTDTQYFGPGTRLTVL.

The chain carries TRBV12-3 or TRBV12-4 and TRBJ2-7; maybe TRBD2 (6 bases). The length of the CDR3 is 13 residues. V dropped 9 bases and J dropped 3 bases, with 15 bases sitting between them. CDR3 in amino acids: CASTPGLSYEQYF. CDR3 DNA: TGTGCCAGTACACCGGGACTCAGCTACGAGCAGTACTTC.

V is TRBV2 and J is TRBJ2-3, with 7 bases aligning to TRBD2. V lost 7 bases and J lost 1; bases outside the gene matches: 2. Germline V lookup: CDR1 SNHLY, CDR2 FYNNEI. The CDR3 totals 13 residues. The CDR3 coding sequence is TGTGCCAGCATACGGGAGGGCACAGATACGCAGTATTTT. The encoded protein is CASIREGTDTQYF.

This clone was seen only once. The chain couples TRBV11-3 to TRBJ2-5; D may be TRBD1 (5 bases). The CDR3 sequence is 15 residues long. Germline assignment: CDR1 SGHNT and CDR2 YENEEA. Trimming removed 5 bases from V and 3 bases from J, with 16 bases in between. The CDR3 sequence: CASSLGQGEEETQYF. CDR3 DNA sequence: TGTGCCAGCAGCCTAGGACAAGGGGAAGAAGAGACCCAGTACTTC.

This clone was counted only a few times. The chain recombines TRBV6-1 with TRBJ2-5; no clear D. The CDR3 extends over 13 amino acids. The germline gives CDR1 MNHNS, CDR2 SASEGT. Between the trimmed V and J ends, which lost 2 bases and 2 bases, there was a span of 6 bases. This chain's CDR3 is CASSEHKQETQYF. CDR3 DNA: TGTGCCAGCAGTGAACACAAACAAGAGACCCAGTACTTC.

V is TRBV7-2 and J is TRBJ2-2; 13 nucleotides match TRBD2. Germline V lookup: CDR1 SGHTA, CDR2 FQGNSA. The CDR3 runs 15 residues. Losses at the gene ends were 11 bases for V and 6 bases for J; bases not matched to a gene: 9. CDR3 sequence: CACTSGGAGAGELFF. DNA for the CDR3: TGTGCCTGCACTAGCGGGGGGGCCGGGGCCGGGGAGCTGTTTTTT.

The rearrangement links TRBV6-2 or TRBV6-3 to TRBJ2-6, with D tentatively TRBD1 (5 bases). Germline V gene sequence: CDR1 MNHEY, CDR2 SVGEGT. V shed 0 bases and J shed 3 bases, with 9 bases lying between them. This CDR3 is built from 16 residues. CDR3 amino acids: CASSYSKGRGANVLTF. The CDR3 DNA reads as TGTGCCAGCAGTTACTCGAAGGGGCGTGGGGCCAACGTCCTGACTTTC.

CDR3 DNA: TGTGCCAGCGTCAGGGGGAGAGACTCCTACGAGCAGTACTTC. Translating gives CASVRGRDSYEQYF. The rearrangement joins TRBV28 to TRBJ2-7, with 7 bases identical to TRBD1. V shed 8 bases, J shed 0 bases, and the junction held 7 bases outside the gene matches. Germline V gene sequence: CDR1 MDHEN, CDR2 SYDVKM. The CDR3 contains 14 residues.

Here the CDR3 DNA reads TGTGCCAGCAGTTCGGCAGGGAATATTGGCTACACCTTC. Its translation is CASSSAGNIGYTF. The chain combines TRBV6-5 with TRBJ1-2; a possible D gene is TRBD1 (5 bases). V dropped 4 bases and J dropped 7 bases, with 13 bases sitting between them. This CDR3 has 13 amino acids. The V gene's germline CDR1 is MNHEY and CDR2 SVGAGI.

The CDR3 nucleotides read TGCGCCAGCAGCTTGGAGCCCGGGACAGATACGCAGTATTTT. Translated: CASSLEPGTDTQYF. The rearrangement joins TRBV5-1 to TRBJ2-3; D is undetermined. Trimming removed 0 bases at V and 3 bases at J, with 8 bases between. The CDR3 sequence is 14 residues long. CDR1 is SGHRS and CDR2 is YFSETQ in the germline V gene.

This clone was seen a handful of times. The rearrangement joins TRBV5-1 to TRBJ2-6; D is possibly TRBD1 (6 bases). Germline CDR1 SGHRS, CDR2 YFSETQ. The CDR3 covers 16 residues. The germline V and J ends were trimmed by 7 bases and 4 bases, with 18 bases remaining between them. The CDR3 DNA is TGCGCCAGCCGGGCACAGGGATCAATGGGGGCCAACGTCCTGACTTTC. The encoded protein is CASRAQGSMGANVLTF.

V is TRBV30 and J is TRBJ2-1; 7 bases line up with TRBD2. Losses at the gene ends were 5 bases for V and 7 bases for J; bases not matched to a gene: 5. The CDR3 consists of 12 residues. The germline V gene encodes CDR1 GTSNPN and CDR2 SVGIG (reference sequence). The CDR3 DNA is TGTGCCTGGGCCCGAGCGGGAAATGAGCAGTTCTTC. It is translated as CAWARAGNEQFF.

V is TRBV25-1 and J is TRBJ1-4; TRBD1 might be the D (5 bases). The ends were cut back, 1 base at V and 8 bases at J, with 11 bases in the middle. The CDR3 length is 14 residues. Germline values: CDR1 MGHDK, CDR2 SYGVNS. CDR3 amino acids: CASSEWGGKEKLFF. CDR3 nucleotides: TGTGCCAGCAGTGAATGGGGGGGTAAAGAAAAACTGTTTTTT.

This clone appeared once. The chain is built from TRBV6-9 and TRBJ2-1; D perhaps matches TRBD2 (8 bases). The CDR3 spans 21 residues. From germline, CDR1 is MNHGY and CDR2 SVAAGI. V lost 6 bases, J lost 4 bases, and 34 bases lay in between. CDR3 DNA sequence: TGTGCCAGCAGAATACCTCCTGGACAGGACACCGGGACTAGTGTTTACAATGAGCAGTTCTTC. It specifies CASRIPPGQDTGTSVYNEQFF.

J is TRBJ2-7 and V is TRBV7-9; possibly TRBD1 for D (5 bases). V lost 4 bases and J 3 bases, leaving 13 bases between the germline ends. The CDR3 is 14 amino acids. CDR1 is SEHNR and CDR2 is FQNEAQ in the germline V gene (reference sequence). The CDR3 bases are TGTGCCAGCAGCTCCCAGGGTCAAGTCTACGAGCAGTACTTC. This translates into CASSSQGQVYEQYF.

The sample holds one count of this clone. The chain's CDR3 is CASSPQLAGGLEQFF. In DNA, the CDR3 is TGTGCCAGCTCACCACAACTAGCGGGAGGGTTGGAGCAGTTCTTC. The chain joins TRBV18 to TRBJ2-1, with 13 bases aligning to TRBD2. The CDR3 consists of 15 residues. V shed 1 base, J shed 10 bases, and the junction held 4 bases outside the gene matches. Germline V gene lookup returns CDR1 KGHSH and CDR2 LQKENI.

This sequence joins TRBV7-3 and TRBJ2-1; tentatively, D is TRBD2 (6 bases). V lost 8 bases to trimming and J lost 10 bases, with 21 bases between them. The germline CDR1 and CDR2 sequences are SGHTA and FQGTGA. CDR3 length: 14 residues. The CDR3 region is CASRPGGATQEQFF. For the CDR3, the DNA is TGTGCCAGCCGCCCTGGCGGGGCGACCCAAGAGCAGTTCTTC.

This clone appeared once. The chain links TRBV19 to TRBJ2-7; D remains ambiguous. CDR1 and CDR2 (germline): LNHDA, SQIVND (reference sequence). CDR3 length equals 13 residues. Between the trimmed V and J ends, which lost 4 bases and 0 bases, there was a span of 7 bases. CDR3 sequence reads: CASSTQYSYEQYF. The CDR3 DNA is TGTGCCAGTAGTACCCAGTACTCCTACGAGCAGTACTTC. Looking up the rest from reference TRBV19 and TRBJ2-7 gives the full variable domain: DGGITQSPKYLFRKEGQNVTLSCEQNLNHDAMYWYRQDPGQGLRLIYYSQIVNDFQKGDIAEGYSVSREKKESFPLTVTSAQKNPTAFYLCASSTQYSYEQYFGPGTRLTVT.

This chain links TRBV7-3 with TRBJ2-1, with 9 bases matching TRBD1. The CDR3 loop spans 16 amino acids. V was clipped by 0 bases and J by 8 bases; unmatched bases: 8. Germline loops: CDR1 SGHTA, CDR2 FQGTGA. This CDR3 reads CASSLTPGQGLHEQFF. CDR3 sequence (DNA): TGTGCCAGCAGCTTAACCCCGGGACAGGGTCTCCATGAGCAGTTCTTC.

The CDR3 DNA reads as TGTGCCAGCTCCGCCCTTGGGGGACAGAGGGATCAGCCCCAGCATTTT. Encoded protein: CASSALGGQRDQPQHF. The chain uses TRBV18 and TRBJ1-5; 7 positions agree with TRBD1. V was clipped by 6 bases and J by 5 bases; unmatched bases: 13. The CDR3 has 16 residues. CDR1 KGHSH and CDR2 LQKENI come from the germline V gene.

The chain has TRBV7-6 and TRBJ2-7; 10 bases fit TRBD2. The J segment lost 10 bases and the V segment lost 5 bases, leaving 5 bases of the junction unmatched. The V gene's germline CDR1 is SGHVS and CDR2 FNYEAQ. The CDR3 has 12 amino acids. This CDR3 reads CASSGGLAKQYF. The CDR3 coding sequence is TGTGCCAGCAGCGGGGGACTAGCGAAACAGTACTTC.

V is TRBV11-2 and J is TRBJ2-3; no firm D call. V gave up 4 bases and J gave up 6 bases, with 11 bases separating them. In germline, CDR1 is SGHAT, CDR2 FQNNGV. This CDR3 has 13 residues. The CDR3 sequence: CASSSERTDTQYF. CDR3 sequence (DNA): TGTGCCAGCAGCTCTGAAAGAACTGATACGCAGTATTTT.

The chain carries TRBV3-1 (or the pseudogene TRBV3-2) and TRBJ2-1, with D possibly being TRBD2 (5 bases). The V end lost 11 bases, the J end lost 7 bases, and 24 bases lay between the germline ends. The CDR3 loop spans 15 amino acids. CDR1 and CDR2 (germline): LGHDT, YNNKEL (reference sequence). CDR3: CAASSPGEGANEQFF. CDR3 nucleotides: TGTGCCGCCTCATCCCCGGGCGAGGGAGCAAATGAGCAGTTCTTC.